This T cell receptor beta chain was documented in a study of shared clonotypes between healthy human individuals. Authors' data handling: Filtering differed for immunoSEQ, which gave only junction sequences without quality scores. Profiled with immunoSEQ multiplex PCR; TCRdb holds only in-frame clones, not every one. That table is the source of V, J and clone size, and D and trimming were worked out from the DNA. The table includes a few hundred thousand clones, roughly 87% detected once. The trim removed 5 bases at V and 3 bases at J, leaving 14 bases unmatched. CDR1 SEHNR and CDR2 FQNEAQ come from the germline V gene (reference sequence). The CDR3 has 17 residues.

The source of this sequence is a man aged 18 to 35 in good health. Sequences were obtained from memory CD8+ T cells sorted from blood. Subset defined: CD45RO+ cells pooled with CCR7-negative TemRA cells. V gene TRBV7-9 combines with J gene TRBJ2-7; 9 nucleotides line up with TRBD2. The CDR3 bases are TGTGCCAGCAGCACGCCCCTGATAGCGGGGGTTGTCTACGAGCAGTACTTC. This translates into CASSTPLIAGVVYEQYF.